The 9 T cell receptor beta chains presented below share a single source sample, sequenced in a study of T-cell memory formation after mild COVID-19. TCRdb called the 5' RACE reads again in MiXCR, with one record for every CDR3 protein. The sample yields 250,000 to 350,000 distinct CDR3 sequences, less than 20% seen once. Sequenced sample: PBMCs or a T cell subset sorted from them (not recorded which). The receptor set was obtained from a man aged 18 to 35 who had mild COVID-19 (a few samples of this study predate the infection). Cell type and time point are not known.

In this sample, this clonotype turned up a few times. The gene calls are TRBV7-9 and TRBJ2-3, with 10 bases identical to TRBD2. The junction had 6 bases not matched to a gene; V was cut back by 7 bases and J by 2 bases. CDR1 and CDR2 from the germline V gene are SEHNR and FQNEAQ (reference sequence). CDR3 length equals 15 residues. The CDR3, as DNA: TGTGCCAGCACCGGAGCGGGGGGGAACACAGATACGCAGTATTTT. Amino acid sequence: CASTGAGGNTDTQYF.

The V and J genes are TRBV5-1 and TRBJ2-7; 7 nucleotides align to TRBD2. There are 14 residues in the CDR3. In germline, CDR1 is SGHRS, CDR2 YFSETQ. J gave up 3 bases and V 4 bases, and 7 bases lay outside the gene matches. This chain's CDR3 is CASSRRGVNYEQYF. The DNA of the CDR3 is TGCGCCAGCAGCCGCCGGGGGGTAAACTACGAGCAGTACTTC.

The chain is built from TRBV7-2 and TRBJ2-3; possible D gene TRBD2, 5 bases. Per germline, CDR1 SGHTA and CDR2 FQGNSA. The CDR3 length is 13 residues. V lost 7 bases and J 4 bases, leaving 12 bases between the germline ends. CDR3 loop: CASTNVGADTQYF. As DNA, the CDR3 is TGTGCCAGCACCAACGTCGGGGCAGATACGCAGTATTTT.

V is TRBV7-2 and J is TRBJ1-4; D ambiguous. V lost 3 bases to trimming and J lost 7 bases, with 21 bases between them. The CDR3 is 17 amino acids. CDR1 is SGHTA, CDR2 FQGNSA, per germline. The CDR3 nucleotides are TGTGCCAGCAGCTTTGCCCCCGGGCGAGGGCTTAGTGAAAAACTGTTTTTT. Its translation: CASSFAPGRGLSEKLFF.

This clonotype has at least ten counts. CDR3 region: CASSLDSITGELFF. In nucleotides, the CDR3 is TGTGCCAGCAGCTTAGACTCGATCACCGGGGAGCTGTTTTTT. This chain joins TRBV7-2 and TRBJ2-2; D is ambiguous. Germline CDR1 SGHTA, CDR2 FQGNSA. Trimming cost V 1 base and J 4 bases, with 7 bases left between them. The CDR3 runs 14 residues.

This clonotype was seen only a few times. The junction and the germline gene differ at one end; a read error may be behind it. The rearrangement joins TRBV12-3 or TRBV12-4 to TRBJ2-2; the D call may be TRBD1 or TRBD2 (6 bases each). The CDR3 has 18 residues. The CDR3 bases are TGTGCCAGCAGTTTGACCCGGGACTGGGGGCCGAACGCCGGGGAGCTGTTTTTT. Amino acids: CASSLTRDWGPNAGELFF.

This clonotype was counted only a few times. The rearrangement uses TRBV15 and TRBJ1-1, with TRBD1 matching 8 bases. The trim removed 0 bases at V and 9 bases at J, leaving 6 bases unmatched. CDR3 length equals 14 residues. Germline V gene sequence: CDR1 LNHNV, CDR2 YYDKDF (reference sequence). The CDR3 region has the DNA TGTGCCACCAGCAGAGATAGGGGACAGGAGCAAGCTTTCTTT. This translates into CATSRDRGQEQAFF. Using reference TRBV15 and TRBJ1-1 for the parts outside the CDR3, the full variable domain is DAMVIQNPRYQVTQFGKPVTLSCSQTLNHNVMYWYQQKSSQAPKLLFHYYDKDFNNEADTPDNFQSRRPNTSFCFLDIRSPGLGDTAMYLCATSRDRGQEQAFFGQGTRLTVV.

This clonotype was counted a few times. This chain connects TRBV5-1 to TRBJ1-2; TRBD1 is a possible D gene (6 bases). CDR1 SGHRS and CDR2 YFSETQ come from the germline V gene. This CDR3 has 14 residues. V lost 4 bases to trimming and J lost 0 bases, with 10 bases between them. The CDR3 region has the DNA TGCGCCAGCAGCCCCGACAGGCCTAACTATGGCTACACCTTC. Protein: CASSPDRPNYGYTF.

This chain joins TRBV6-5 and TRBJ1-1, with a tentative D call TRBD1 (6 bases). The CDR3 loop spans 15 amino acids. Germline V gene lookup returns CDR1 MNHEY and CDR2 SVGAGI. The V gene lost 6 bases and the J gene lost 4 bases, with 18 bases spanning the gap. CDR3 bases: TGTGCCAGCAGCCTCACAGATGGGGGCATCACTGAAGCTTTCTTT. This gives the protein CASSLTDGGITEAFF.